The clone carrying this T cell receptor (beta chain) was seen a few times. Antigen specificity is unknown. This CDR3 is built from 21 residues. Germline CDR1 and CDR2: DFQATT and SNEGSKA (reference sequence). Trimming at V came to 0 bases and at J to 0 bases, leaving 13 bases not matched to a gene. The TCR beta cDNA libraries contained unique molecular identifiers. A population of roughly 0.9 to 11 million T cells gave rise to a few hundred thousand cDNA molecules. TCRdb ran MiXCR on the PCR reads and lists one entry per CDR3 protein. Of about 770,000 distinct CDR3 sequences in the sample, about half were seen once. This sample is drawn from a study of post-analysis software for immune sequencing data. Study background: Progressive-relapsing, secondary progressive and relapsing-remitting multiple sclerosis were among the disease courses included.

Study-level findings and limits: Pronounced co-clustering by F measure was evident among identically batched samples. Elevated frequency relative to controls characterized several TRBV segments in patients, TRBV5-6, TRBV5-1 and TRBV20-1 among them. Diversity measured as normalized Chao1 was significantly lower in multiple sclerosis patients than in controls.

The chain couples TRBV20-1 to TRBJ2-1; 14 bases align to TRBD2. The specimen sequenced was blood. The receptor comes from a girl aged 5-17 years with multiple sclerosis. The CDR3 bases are TGCAGTGCTAGAGATCTCAGCGGACTAGCGGGAGGCGCCGTCTCCTACAATGAGCAGTTCTTC. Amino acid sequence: CSARDLSGLAGGAVSYNEQFF.